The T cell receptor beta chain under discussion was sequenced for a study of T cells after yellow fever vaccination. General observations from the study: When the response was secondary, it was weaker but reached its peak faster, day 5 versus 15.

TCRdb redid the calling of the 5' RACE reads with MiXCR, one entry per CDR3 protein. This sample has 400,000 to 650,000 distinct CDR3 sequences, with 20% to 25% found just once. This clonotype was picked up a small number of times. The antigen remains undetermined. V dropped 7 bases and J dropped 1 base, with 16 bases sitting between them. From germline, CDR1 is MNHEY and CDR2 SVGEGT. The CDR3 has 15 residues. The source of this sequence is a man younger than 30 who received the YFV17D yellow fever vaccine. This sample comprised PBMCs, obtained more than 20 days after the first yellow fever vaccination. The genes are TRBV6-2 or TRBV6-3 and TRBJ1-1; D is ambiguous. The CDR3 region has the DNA TGTGCCAGCACCACCCCGACGACAACGAACACTGAAGCTTTCTTT. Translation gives CASTTPTTTNTEAFF.